A selection of T cell receptor beta chains follows, all from one sample in a study of glioma-infiltrating T cells after dendritic cell vaccination. Only in-frame clones appear in the TCRdb table, and some are missing; sequencing was by immunoSEQ multiplex PCR. Here the sample spans approximately 48,000 clones, about 91% being singletons. Material: blood, obtained after dendritic cell vaccination. All receptors derive from a human donor with glioblastoma. CDR3s include the opening cysteine and the closing phenylalanine or tryptophan. The order of the fields is D gene, clone size, J gene, V gene, CDR3 protein, CDR3 DNA. D genes are given only for firm matches. Clone size, where shown, is once, few, many, or a class for clones that have expanded.

. | . | TRBJ2-7 | TRBV27 | CASSQYSENEQYF | TGTGCCAGCAGTCAATACTCTGAGAACGAGCAGTACTTC
. | few | TRBJ1-4 | TRBV5-4 | CASSPGQFNPNEKLFF | TGTGCCAGCAGCCCAGGACAGTTTAATCCTAATGAAAAACTGTTTTTT
TRBD2 | . | TRBJ2-1 | TRBV7-3 | CASSPLAGVLLNEQFF | TGTGCCAGCAGCCCCTTAGCGGGAGTGCTTCTCAATGAGCAGTTCTTC
. | . | TRBJ2-1 | TRBV9 | CASSVGGGNEQFF | TGTGCCAGCAGCGTAGGAGGGGGCAATGAGCAGTTCTTC
TRBD1 | . | TRBJ1-2 | TRBV13 | CASSWGQGNDGYTF | TGTGCCAGCAGCTGGGGACAGGGTAACGATGGCTACACCTTC
TRBD1 | . | TRBJ2-7 | TRBV5-4 | CASSRWGTGGYEQYF | TGTGCCAGCAGCCGTTGGGGGACAGGGGGTTACGAGCAGTACTTC
. | . | TRBJ2-7 | TRBV2 | CASSLKGGTYEQYF | TGTGCCAGCAGCCTAAAAGGGGGAACCTACGAGCAGTACTTC
TRBD1 | . | TRBJ2-5 | TRBV5-4 | CASSNDRVETQYF | TGTGCCAGCAGCAATGACAGGGTGGAGACCCAGTACTTC
. | . | TRBJ2-1 | TRBV5-1 | CASSFTGGGVDEQFF | TGCGCCAGCAGCTTCACAGGGGGGGGTGTCGATGAGCAGTTCTTC
. | . | TRBJ1-4 | TRBV4-3 | CASSQGGGNREKLFF | TGCGCCAGCAGCCAAGGAGGGGGTAATCGTGAAAAACTGTTTTTT
TRBD1 | . | TRBJ1-2 | TRBV7-8 | CASSLKTTGRFNYGYTF | TGTGCCAGCAGCTTAAAGACGACAGGGAGGTTCAACTATGGCTACACCTTC
TRBD2 | . | TRBJ2-3 | TRBV4-3 | CASSQVTASGRVNTDTQYF | TGCGCCAGCAGCCAAGTGACGGCTAGCGGGAGGGTTAACACAGATACGCAGTATTTT
TRBD1 | . | TRBJ1-5 | TRBV19 | CASSIRTGGSWDQPQHF | TGTGCCAGTAGTATCCGGACAGGGGGAAGTTGGGATCAGCCCCAGCATTTT
TRBD1 | . | TRBJ1-5 | TRBV5-1 | CASSLAGTGGIQPQHF | TGCGCCAGCAGCTTAGCCGGGACAGGGGGCATTCAGCCCCAGCATTTT
. | once | TRBJ1-1 | TRBV4-3 | CASSQDRQVGTEAFF | TGCGCCAGCAGCCAAGATCGGCAGGTCGGCACTGAAGCTTTCTTT
TRBD1 | . | TRBJ2-2 | TRBV5-4 | CASSPGDRGSTGELFF | TGTGCCAGCAGCCCCGGGGACAGGGGGTCAACCGGGGAGCTGTTTTTT
. | . | TRBJ1-5 | TRBV30 | CAWSDVGGDQPQHF | TGTGCCTGGAGTGATGTGGGGGGGGATCAGCCCCAGCATTTT
. | once | TRBJ1-1 | TRBV5-1 | CASRSGQLPSDEAFF | TGCGCCAGCAGATCCGGACAGCTTCCGAGCGACGAAGCTTTCTTT
TRBD2 | few | TRBJ2-2 | TRBV7-3 | CASSPGGLRHTGELFF | TGTGCCAGCAGCCCGGGGGGACTACGTCACACCGGGGAGCTGTTTTTT
. | . | TRBJ1-5 | TRBV6-6 | CASSYLGGGQPQHF | TGTGCCAGCAGTTACCTCGGGGGGGGTCAGCCCCAGCATTTT
TRBD1 | . | TRBJ2-3 | TRBV6-1 | CATAEKQGAKGTQYF | TGTGCCACCGCCGAGAAACAGGGGGCAAAGGGTACGCAGTATTTT
TRBD1 | . | TRBJ1-2 | TRBV18 | CASSLGGQGLFTF | TGTGCCAGCTCACTGGGGGGACAGGGGCTCTTCACCTTC
TRBD2 | . | TRBJ2-1 | TRBV10-3 | CAIRVSGRNNEQFF | TGTGCCATCAGGGTTAGCGGGAGGAACAATGAGCAGTTCTTC
. | . | TRBJ2-7 | TRBV29-1 | CSVAGLGGTYEQYF | TGCAGCGTTGCCGGCTTGGGAGGTACCTACGAGCAGTACTTC
. | . | TRBJ1-6 | TRBV27 | CASSSVTFPSNLGNSPLHF | TGTGCCAGCAGTTCCGTGACCTTCCCCTCCAATCTAGGCAATTCACCCCTCCACTTT
TRBD2 | . | TRBJ2-1 | TRBV14 | CASSLKGTIGIHEQFF | TGTGCCAGCAGCCTTAAGGGGACTATAGGGATCCATGAGCAGTTCTTC
TRBD1 | . | TRBJ2-7 | TRBV23-1 | CASSQRTGLYEQYF | TGCGCCAGCAGTCAAAGGACAGGACTCTACGAGCAGTACTTC
. | . | TRBJ1-1 | TRBV28 | CASRQLNTEAFF | TGTGCCAGCAGGCAGTTGAACACTGAAGCTTTCTTT
. | . | TRBJ1-2 | TRBV7-2 | CASSSDVSDYGYTF | TGTGCCAGCAGCTCCGACGTAAGCGACTATGGCTACACCTTC
. | . | TRBJ1-1 | TRBV9 | CASKGGGEYTEAFF | TGTGCCAGCAAGGGGGGGGGAGAATATACTGAAGCTTTCTTT
TRBD2 | . | TRBJ2-1 | TRBV5-1 | CASRSGRASYNEQFF | TGCGCCAGCCGCAGCGGGAGGGCCTCCTACAATGAGCAGTTCTTC
. | . | TRBJ1-2 | TRBV30 | CAWSSGLSGYTF | TGTGCCTGGAGTTCAGGTCTCTCTGGCTACACCTTC
TRBD2 | . | TRBJ2-7 | TRBV7-9 | CASSRTHGLAKPPYEQYF | TGTGCCAGCAGCCGGACCCACGGACTAGCTAAGCCGCCTTACGAGCAGTACTTC
. | . | TRBJ1-1 | TRBV7-3 | CASSPRGGIDTEAFF | TGTGCCAGCAGCCCCCGGGGGGGTATAGACACTGAAGCTTTCTTT
. | few | TRBJ1-3 | TRBV7-2 | CASSSSGGNTIYF | TGTGCCAGCAGCTCAAGTGGCGGAAACACCATATATTTT